This entry lists 15 T cell receptor beta chains sequenced from one sample in a study of type 1 and type 2 diabetes patients. Amplification started from genomic DNA. The TCR beta CDR3 region was amplified using 30 forward and 13 reverse primers. TCRdb processed the multiplex PCR reads anew with MiXCR; each CDR3 protein has one entry. Here the sample spans 250,000 or so distinct CDR3 sequences, approximately 50% being singletons. Material: peripheral blood mononuclear cells (PBMCs). The receptor set was obtained from a man between 18 and 29 years old with type 2 diabetes.

This clonotype was counted a few times. The chain couples TRBV12-5 to TRBJ1-5; D possibly corresponds to TRBD1 (6 bases). Trimming removed 1 base at V and 0 bases at J, with 10 bases between. Germline V gene sequence: CDR1 LGHNT, CDR2 FRNRAP. There are 16 residues in the CDR3. The CDR3 sequence is CASGLATGYSNQPQHF. The CDR3 DNA sequence: TGTGCTAGTGGTTTGGCAACAGGGTATAGCAATCAGCCCCAGCATTTT.

This clonotype turned up a few times. The V gene is TRBV19, the J gene TRBJ1-1; 7 bases align to TRBD1. The CDR3 is 14 residues long. Trimming at V came to 3 bases and at J to 5 bases, leaving 6 bases not matched to a gene. Germline V gene data show CDR1 as LNHDA and CDR2 as SQIVND (reference sequence). The CDR3 bases are TGTGCCAGTAGTATTAAGGGGGCGCGGACTGAAGCTTTCTTT. Translating gives CASSIKGARTEAFF.

This clonotype occurred a few times. The rearrangement joins TRBV27 to TRBJ2-3; unclear D gene. The CDR3 is 14 residues long. Trimming stripped 2 bases from V and 5 bases from J, with 11 bases between. Germline V CDR1 and CDR2: MNHEY, SMNVEV (reference sequence). This chain's CDR3 is CASSLADTQDTQYF. In DNA, the CDR3 is TGTGCCAGCAGTTTAGCCGACACTCAAGATACGCAGTATTTT.

This chain connects TRBV5-1 to TRBJ2-7, with D possibly called TRBD1 or TRBD2 (5 bases each). The J call is doubtful: the DNA matches TRBJ2-1 better. This CDR3 spans 13 amino acids. The germline V gene encodes CDR1 SGHRS and CDR2 YFSETQ. CDR3 in amino acids: CASSLGGTYEQFF. The CDR3 DNA reads TGCGCCAGCAGCTTGGGGGGGACCTACGAGCAGTTCTTC.

The chain couples TRBV2 to TRBJ2-6, with D uncertain. The CDR3 runs 14 residues. V was cut by 7 bases and J by 0 bases, with 7 bases left in between. The germline gives CDR1 SNHLY, CDR2 FYNNEI. The CDR3 DNA reads TGTGCCAGCATGAGGAGCTCTGGGGCCAACGTCCTGACTTTC. Protein: CASMRSSGANVLTF. The entire variable domain, with the rest obtained from reference TRBV2 and TRBJ2-6, is as follows: EPEVTQTPSHQVTQMGQEVILRCVPISNHLYFYWYRQILGQKVEFLVSFYNNEISEKSEIFDDQFSVERPDGSNFTLKIRSTKLEDSAMYFCASMRSSGANVLTFGAGSRLTVL.

V usage is TRBV4-1 and J usage is TRBJ1-2; D is undetermined. Trimming left V 0 bases short and J 5 bases short, with 4 bases between. The CDR3 runs to 12 residues. Germline CDR1 and CDR2: MGHRA and YSYEKL. The CDR3 DNA is TGCGCCAGCAGCCAAGACCAATATGGCTACACCTTC. Translated: CASSQDQYGYTF.

This clonotype was detected only once. This CDR3 reads CSVARMNEQFF. In nucleotides, the CDR3 is TGCAGCGTTGCAAGGATGAATGAGCAGTTCTTC. The V and J genes are TRBV29-1 and TRBJ2-1, with unresolved D. The germline V gene encodes CDR1 SQVTM and CDR2 ANQGSEA. There are 11 residues in the CDR3. The germline V and J ends were trimmed by 4 bases and 7 bases, with 8 bases remaining between them.

V is TRBV27 and J is TRBJ1-1; D unclear. Trimming removed 7 bases from V and 1 base from J, with 13 bases in between. CDR3 size: 14 residues. Germline loops: CDR1 MNHEY, CDR2 SMNVEV (reference sequence). CDR3 DNA: TGTGCCAGCAAATCTCCGGGAACGAACACTGAAGCTTTCTTT. Protein product: CASKSPGTNTEAFF.

The rearrangement uses TRBV4-3 and TRBJ2-5; maybe TRBD1 (5 bases). V lost 3 bases and J lost 5, with 16 bases in between. The V gene's germline CDR1 is LGHNA and CDR2 YSLEER. The CDR3 runs to 15 residues. CDR3 residues: CASSHASDSSETQYF. The CDR3 region has the DNA TGCGCCAGCAGCCACGCCTCTGACAGCTCGGAGACCCAGTACTTC.

A word on this clonotype: The CDR3 does not end in the conserved phenylalanine or tryptophan, so this is likely a read error. The V and J genes are TRBV6-4 and TRBJ2-7; 9 positions agree with TRBD2. The length of the CDR3 is 15 residues. J gave up 5 bases and V 5 bases, and 10 bases lay outside the gene matches. The germline CDR1 and CDR2 sequences are MRHNA and SNTAGT. The CDR3 DNA follows: TGTGCCAGCAGTTTAAGGGCTAGCGGGAATAACGAGCAGTACTCC. Its translation: CASSLRASGNNEQYS.

The chain employs TRBV5-1 and TRBJ2-5, with 14 bases aligning to TRBD2. Per the germline V gene, CDR1 is SGHRS and CDR2 is YFSETQ. The CDR3 is 16 amino acids. V shed 3 bases, J shed 5 bases, and the junction held 6 bases outside the gene matches. The CDR3 reads CASSYGLAGGGETQYF. The CDR3 nucleotides are TGCGCCAGCAGCTACGGACTAGCGGGGGGCGGGGAGACCCAGTACTTC.

The chain has TRBV15 and TRBJ1-4; D is unresolved. CDR1 is LNHNV and CDR2 is YYDKDF in the germline V gene (reference sequence). This CDR3 contains 16 residues. Trimming stripped 0 bases from V and 3 bases from J, with 11 bases between. The DNA of the CDR3 is TGTGCCACCAGCAGAGATCGGGCAGCAGCTAATGAAAAACTGTTTTTT. Translated, it gives CATSRDRAAANEKLFF.

The V call is TRBV7-2, the J call TRBJ2-5; a possible D gene is TRBD2 (6 bases). The germline V gene has CDR1 SGHTA and CDR2 FQGNSA. The CDR3 covers 12 residues. Trimming pared 5 bases from V and 7 bases from J, leaving 11 bases between. CDR3 sequence reads: CASSQRRGTQYF. The CDR3 DNA follows: TGTGCCAGCAGCCAGAGGAGGGGGACCCAGTACTTC.

This clonotype was detected only a few times. This sequence joins TRBV4-3 and TRBJ2-2, with D unclear. Trimming pared 1 base from V and 10 bases from J, leaving 13 bases between. Germline loops: CDR1 LGHNA, CDR2 YSLEER. The CDR3 is made up of 14 amino acids. The CDR3 coding sequence is TGCGCCAGCAGCCAAGGGGTGAGCGTCGAGGAGCTGTTTTTT. Its protein is CASSQGVSVEELFF.

This clonotype was seen only a few times. The chain has TRBV7-2 and TRBJ1-4, with D unclear. The V end was cut by 5 bases, the J end by 0 bases, with 7 bases between. CDR1 SGHTA and CDR2 FQGNSA come from the germline V gene. The CDR3 consists of 14 residues. This CDR3 reads CASSPGTTNEKLFF. The DNA of the CDR3 is TGTGCCAGCAGCCCCGGGACAACTAATGAAAAACTGTTTTTT.